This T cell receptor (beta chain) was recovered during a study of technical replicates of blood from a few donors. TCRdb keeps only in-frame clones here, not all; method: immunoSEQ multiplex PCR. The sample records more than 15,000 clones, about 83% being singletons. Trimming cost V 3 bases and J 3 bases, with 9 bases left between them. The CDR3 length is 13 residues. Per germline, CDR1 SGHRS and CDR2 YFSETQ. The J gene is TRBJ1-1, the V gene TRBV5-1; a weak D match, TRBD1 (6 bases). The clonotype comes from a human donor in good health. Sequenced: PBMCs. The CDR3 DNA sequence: TGCGCCAGCAGCTCACAGGGAGACACTGAAGCTTTCTTT. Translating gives CASSSQGDTEAFF.